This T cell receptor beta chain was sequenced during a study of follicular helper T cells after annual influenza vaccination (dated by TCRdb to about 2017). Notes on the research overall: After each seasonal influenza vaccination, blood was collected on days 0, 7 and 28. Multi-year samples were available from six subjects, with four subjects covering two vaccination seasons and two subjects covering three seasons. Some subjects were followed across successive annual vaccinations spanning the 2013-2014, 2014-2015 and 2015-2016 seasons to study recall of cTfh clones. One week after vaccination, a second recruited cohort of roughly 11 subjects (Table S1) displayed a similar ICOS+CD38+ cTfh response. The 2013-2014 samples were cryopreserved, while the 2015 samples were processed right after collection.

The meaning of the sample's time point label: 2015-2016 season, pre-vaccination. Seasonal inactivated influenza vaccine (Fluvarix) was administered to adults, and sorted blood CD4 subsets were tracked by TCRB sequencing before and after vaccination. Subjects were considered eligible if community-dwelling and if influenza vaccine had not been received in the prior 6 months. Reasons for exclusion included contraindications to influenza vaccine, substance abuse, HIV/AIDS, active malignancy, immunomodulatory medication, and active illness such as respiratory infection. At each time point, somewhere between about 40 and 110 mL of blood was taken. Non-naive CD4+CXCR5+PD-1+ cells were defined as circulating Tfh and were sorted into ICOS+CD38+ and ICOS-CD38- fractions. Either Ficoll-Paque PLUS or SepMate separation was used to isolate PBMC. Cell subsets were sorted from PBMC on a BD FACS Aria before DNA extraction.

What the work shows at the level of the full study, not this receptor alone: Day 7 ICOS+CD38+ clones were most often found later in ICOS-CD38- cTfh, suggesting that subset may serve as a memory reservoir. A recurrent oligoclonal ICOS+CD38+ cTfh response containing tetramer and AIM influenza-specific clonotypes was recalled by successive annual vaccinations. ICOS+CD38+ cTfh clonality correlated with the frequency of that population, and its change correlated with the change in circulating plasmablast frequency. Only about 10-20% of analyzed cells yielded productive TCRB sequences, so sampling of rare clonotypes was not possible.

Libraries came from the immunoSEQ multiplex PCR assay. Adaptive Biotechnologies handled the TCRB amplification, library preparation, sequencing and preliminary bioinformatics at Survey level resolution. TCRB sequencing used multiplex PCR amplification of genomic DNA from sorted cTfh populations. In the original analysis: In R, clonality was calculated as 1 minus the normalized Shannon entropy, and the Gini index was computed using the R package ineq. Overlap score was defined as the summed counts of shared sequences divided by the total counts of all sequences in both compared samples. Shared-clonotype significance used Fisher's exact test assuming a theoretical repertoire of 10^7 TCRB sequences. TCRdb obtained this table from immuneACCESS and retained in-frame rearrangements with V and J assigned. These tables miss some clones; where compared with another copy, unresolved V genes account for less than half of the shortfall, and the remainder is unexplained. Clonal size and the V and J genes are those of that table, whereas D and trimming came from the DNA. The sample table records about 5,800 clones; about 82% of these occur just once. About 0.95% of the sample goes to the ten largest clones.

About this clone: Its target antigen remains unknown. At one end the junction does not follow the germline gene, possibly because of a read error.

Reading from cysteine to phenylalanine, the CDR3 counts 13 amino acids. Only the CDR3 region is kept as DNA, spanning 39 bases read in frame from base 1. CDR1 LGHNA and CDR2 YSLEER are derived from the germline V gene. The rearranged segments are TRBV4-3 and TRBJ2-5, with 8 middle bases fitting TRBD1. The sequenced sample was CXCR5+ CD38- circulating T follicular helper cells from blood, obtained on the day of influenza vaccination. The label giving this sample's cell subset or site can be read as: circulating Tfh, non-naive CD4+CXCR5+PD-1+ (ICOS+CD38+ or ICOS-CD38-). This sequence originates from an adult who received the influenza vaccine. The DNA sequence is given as TGCGCCAGCAGCGAAGACAGGGGCGGGACCCAGTACTTC. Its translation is CASSEDRGGTQYF.